The source of this T cell receptor (beta chain) is a study of graft-versus-host responses after intestinal transplantation. A note on this clone: Its antigen is unidentified.

TCRdb keeps only in-frame clones here, not all; method: immunoSEQ multiplex PCR. The sample lists more than 85,000 clones, roughly 85% occurring once. The CDR3 is 15 residues long. Germline V CDR1 and CDR2: ENHRY, SYGVKD. V shed 3 bases, J shed 8 bases, and the junction held 9 bases outside the gene matches. The study's findings and limits: Levels of circulating GvH clones at their peak were associated with early post-transplant HvG declines.

The specimen was unstimulated CD4+ T cells sorted from spleen or lymph node cells, collected before intestinal transplant. The rearrangement uses TRBV10-3 and TRBJ2-1, with 8 bases lining up with TRBD2. This TCR derives from a human donor who received an intestinal transplant. The CDR3 bases are TGTGCCATCAGTGAACTGAGCGGGAGCTCCGATGAGCAGTTCTTC. Translating gives CAISELSGSSDEQFF.